Each of the 28 T cell receptor beta chains below was sequenced from the same sample in a study of molecular identifiers for immune sequencing clone quantification. TCRdb re-analysed the PCR reads in MiXCR, keeping a single row per CDR3 protein. Here the sample spans some 70,000 distinct CDR3 sequences, about a sixth being singletons. Material: naive CD8+ T cells from blood, with Jurkat cell RNA spiked in. Indicated subset: FACS-sorted CD8+CD4-CCR7+CD45RA+ naive T cells. The receptor set was obtained from a human donor in good health. Some libraries in this study had Jurkat cell RNA spiked in.

This clonotype came up many times. The gene calls are TRBV7-9 and TRBJ2-3, with unresolved D. Trimming took off 5 bases at V and 4 bases at J, with 16 bases between the two ends. CDR1 is SEHNR and CDR2 is FQNEAQ in the germline V gene (reference sequence). The CDR3 has 15 amino acids. The CDR3 loop reads CASSPGLFMADTQYF. In nucleotides, the CDR3 is TGTGCCAGCAGCCCCGGTTTATTCATGGCAGATACGCAGTATTTT.

The chain employs TRBV21-1 and TRBJ1-5; TRBD1 was called by the table and not checked on the DNA. TRBV21-1 is labeled a pseudogene. There are 16 residues in the CDR3. The CDR3 nucleotides are TGTGCCTGCACCTATCGGGCACAGGGAGACAATCAGCCCCAGCATTTT. Translated: CACTYRAQGDNQPQHF.

This clonotype has at least ten counts. This chain joins TRBV6-5 and TRBJ1-2; the D is unclear. The CDR3 contains 17 residues. Between the trimmed V and J ends, which lost 2 bases and 2 bases, there was a span of 18 bases. Germline CDR1 and CDR2: MNHEY and SVGAGI. This CDR3 reads CASSYRRIPPLNYGYTF. The DNA for the CDR3 is TGTGCCAGCAGTTACAGACGGATTCCACCCCTCAACTATGGCTACACCTTC.

V and J are TRBV5-1 and TRBJ2-1; D possibly corresponds to TRBD2 (6 bases). Trimming stripped 2 bases from V and 10 bases from J, with 13 bases between. The CDR3 spans 13 residues. Germline-derived CDR1 and CDR2 are SGHRS and YFSETQ. The CDR3 nucleotides read TGCGCCAGCAGCTTTGAGACTAGAGACGAGCAGTTCTTC. It yields the protein CASSFETRDEQFF.

This clonotype occurred many times. The chain has TRBV4-1 and TRBJ2-2; weak D call: TRBD2 (5 bases). CDR1 is MGHRA and CDR2 is YSYEKL in the germline V gene. CDR3 length: 15 amino acids. Trimming removed 1 base at V and 0 bases at J, with 6 bases between. In DNA, the CDR3 is TGCGCCAGCAGCCAAGGACTACCGAACACCGGGGAGCTGTTTTTT. Its protein is CASSQGLPNTGELFF.

With regard to this clonotype: This may be a read error, as it is one base from a much larger clone. This chain connects TRBV7-9 to TRBJ2-7; D not certain. The V gene's germline CDR1 is SEHNR and CDR2 FQNEAQ (reference sequence). V lost 7 bases and J 0 bases, leaving 7 bases between the germline ends. The CDR3 has 12 amino acids. DNA for the CDR3: TGTGCCAGCAACTACAGCTCCTACGAGCAGTACTTC. It is translated as CASNYSSYEQYF.

This clonotype was detected ten times or more. The chain couples TRBV2 to TRBJ2-5; the match to TRBD2 covers 9 bases. With V trimmed by 0 bases and J by 1 base, 6 bases remained unmatched. The CDR3 has 17 amino acids. Germline CDR1 reads SNHLY; CDR2 reads FYNNEI. The CDR3: CASSEARSGRSQETQYF. The CDR3 region has the DNA TGTGCCAGCAGTGAAGCCCGAAGCGGGAGGTCCCAAGAGACCCAGTACTTC.

The rearrangement links TRBV10-3 to TRBJ2-1, with 8 bases fitting TRBD2. This CDR3 region has 17 residues. The trim removed 2 bases at V and 4 bases at J, leaving 10 bases unmatched. CDR1 is ENHRY and CDR2 is SYGVKD in the germline V gene. CDR3 coding DNA: TGTGCCATCAGTGAGGCCCCGGGACTAGGGCATTACAATGAGCAGTTCTTC. It codes for CAISEAPGLGHYNEQFF.

There are many counts of this clonotype. The rearrangement uses TRBV7-8 and TRBJ2-3; 11 bases agree with TRBD2. V dropped 6 bases and J dropped 5; count of bases not matched to a gene: 10. The germline gives CDR1 SGHVS, CDR2 FQNEAQ. The CDR3 length is 16 residues. As DNA, the CDR3 is TGTGCCAGCAGTTACAACCGGGGACTAGCGGAAGATACGCAGTATTTT. Translation gives CASSYNRGLAEDTQYF.

This clonotype was detected many times. The chain links TRBV25-1 to TRBJ1-2, with D maybe TRBD1 (6 bases). CDR1 is MGHDK, CDR2 SYGVNS, per germline. With 5 bases removed from V and 5 bases from J, the gap between germline ends came to 18 bases. The length of the CDR3 is 15 residues. DNA for the CDR3: TGTGCCAGCAGTATTGAGGACAGCGCTGCTTATGGCTACACCTTC. Translated, it gives CASSIEDSAAYGYTF.

V is TRBV4-1 and J is TRBJ2-7; no clear D. The V gene lost 1 base and the J gene lost 0 bases, with 10 bases spanning the gap. Germline V gene lookup returns CDR1 MGHRA and CDR2 YSYEKL. There are 15 residues in the CDR3. The CDR3 DNA follows: TGCGCCAGCAGCCAAGTTGGTATTACCTCCTACGAGCAGTACTTC. Its translation: CASSQVGITSYEQYF.

As to this clonotype: This sequence may be a read error, since a much larger clone differs from it by one base. DNA of the CDR3: TGTGCCAGCAGTGACCTGGCGGAGAGAACAGATACGCAGTATTTT. It encodes CASSDLAERTDTQYF. This chain connects TRBV6-1 to TRBJ2-3; D is ambiguous. The length of the CDR3 is 15 residues. The germline V and J ends were trimmed by 3 bases and 3 bases, with 13 bases remaining between them. Germline V gene data show CDR1 as MNHNS and CDR2 as SASEGT.

This clonotype was observed at least ten times. The chain carries TRBV7-9 and TRBJ1-1; 7 positions match TRBD1. Trimming removed 5 bases from V and 2 bases from J; junction bases left unmatched: 5. Germline V gene lookup returns CDR1 SEHNR and CDR2 FQNEAQ (reference sequence). The CDR3 is 14 residues long. DNA for the CDR3: TGTGCCAGCAGCCCTGACAGGGCCAACACTGAAGCTTTCTTT. It yields the protein CASSPDRANTEAFF.

This clonotype was recorded many times. The chain is built from TRBV27 and TRBJ1-1, with 8 bases that match TRBD1. This CDR3 contains 15 residues. Germline lookup yields CDR1 MNHEY and CDR2 SMNVEV (reference sequence). The ends lost 6 bases at V and 5 bases at J; junction bases unmatched: 11. CDR3 sequence: CASRGTGYLATEAFF. The DNA for the CDR3 is TGTGCCAGCAGGGGGACAGGTTATTTAGCGACTGAAGCTTTCTTT.

Worth noting for this clonotype: Given a much more abundant clone one base away, this may be a read error. The chain combines TRBV2 with TRBJ1-5; D remains ambiguous. The CDR3 runs 17 residues. Germline V CDR1 and CDR2: SNHLY, FYNNEI. Trimming left V 3 bases short and J 0 bases short, with 15 bases between. CDR3 bases: TGTGCCAGCAGTGAGATCCGGGCAGAGAATAGCAATCAGCCCCAGCATTTT. Protein product: CASSEIRAENSNQPQHF.

Notes on this clonotype: Mismatch with germline at one junction end may stem from a read error. The J gene is TRBJ2-2, the V gene TRBV6-5, with D possibly being TRBD2 (5 bases). Germline loops: CDR1 MNHEY, CDR2 SVGAGI. The CDR3 consists of 13 residues. The DNA of the CDR3 is TGCGCCAGCAGTTACCCGAACACCGGGGAGCCGTTTTTT. It translates to CASSYPNTGEPFF.

On this clonotype itself: This sequence may be a read error, since a much larger clone differs from it by one base. J is TRBJ2-7 and V is TRBV14; D call uncertain. CDR3 length: 12 residues. Germline V gene data show CDR1 as SGHDN and CDR2 as FVKESK. The chain's CDR3 is CASSGFSYGQYF. CDR3 coding DNA: TGTGCCAGCAGCGGCTTCAGCTACGGGCAGTACTTC.

This clonotype was counted ten times or more. The V gene is TRBV20-1, the J gene TRBJ2-2; possible D gene TRBD1, 5 bases. Germline CDR1 reads DFQATT; CDR2 reads SNEGSKA (reference sequence). This CDR3 contains 13 residues. V lost 4 bases and J lost 3, with 9 bases in between. CDR3 protein: CSANPQDTGELFF. CDR3 sequence (DNA): TGCAGTGCTAACCCACAGGACACCGGGGAGCTGTTTTTT.

There are many counts of this clonotype. This CDR3 reads CASSLEDLGQYF. In DNA, the CDR3 is TGTGCCAGCAGCTTAGAGGACCTAGGGCAGTACTTC. This rearrangement joins TRBV7-9 to TRBJ2-7; D is unresolved. From germline, CDR1 is SEHNR and CDR2 FQNEAQ (reference sequence). CDR3 length: 12 amino acids. V was cut by 1 base and J by 9 bases, with 10 bases left in between.

This clonotype was found many times. This chain connects TRBV29-1 to TRBJ1-3; D perhaps matches TRBD1 (6 bases). This CDR3 is 13 amino acids long. V was clipped by 6 bases and J by 0 bases, with 9 bases between them. From germline, CDR1 is SQVTM and CDR2 ANQGSEA. DNA of the CDR3: TGCAGCGTGTGGACAGACTCTGGAAACACCATATATTTT. Protein product: CSVWTDSGNTIYF. The full variable domain, rest sourced from reference TRBV29-1 and TRBJ1-3, is SAVISQKPSRDICQRGTSLTIQCQVDSQVTMMFWYRQQPGQSLTLIATANQGSEATYESGFVIDKFPISRPNLTFSTLTVSNMSPEDSSIYLCSVWTDSGNTIYFGEGSWLTVV.

This clonotype has more than one count but fewer than ten. Given a much more abundant clone one base away, this may be a read error. Here the CDR3 omits its conserved ending phenylalanine or tryptophan, so a read error is the likely source. This rearrangement joins TRBV7-9 to TRBJ1-2; D uncertain. Trimming stripped 6 bases from V and 6 bases from J, with 11 bases between. Germline-derived CDR1 and CDR2 are SEHNR and FQNEAQ (reference sequence). This CDR3 region has 12 residues. DNA for the CDR3: TGTGCCAGCAGAATTTTGACGGATGGCTACACCGTC. It specifies CASRILTDGYTV.

In this sample, this clonotype turned up a few times. The chain links TRBV5-4 to TRBJ2-7, with a tentative D call TRBD2 (6 bases). Deletions cut 4 bases from V and 2 bases from J, with 16 bases between. Per the germline V gene, CDR1 is SGHNT and CDR2 is YYREEE (reference sequence). This CDR3 has 15 amino acids. As DNA, the CDR3 is TGTGCCAGCAGCCTCGGGACTGGCAACACCTACGAGCAGTACTTC. Protein product: CASSLGTGNTYEQYF. The full variable domain, in which reference TRBV5-4 and TRBJ2-7 provide the parts outside the CDR3, is ETGVTQSPTHLIKTRGQQVTLRCSSQSGHNTVSWYQQALGQGPQFIFQYYREEENGRGNFPPRFSGLQFPNYSSELNVNALELDDSALYLCASSLGTGNTYEQYFGPGTRLTVT.

Many counts were recorded for this clonotype. V and J are TRBV7-8 and TRBJ2-7, with 9 bases identical to TRBD2. CDR3 length equals 15 residues. V lost 5 bases, J lost 4 bases, and 9 bases stayed unmatched. Germline CDR1 and CDR2: SGHVS and FQNEAQ. CDR3 bases: TGTGCCAGCAGCCCAGCCTCTAGCGGGATGTACGAGCAGTACTTC. Translated: CASSPASSGMYEQYF.

Concerning this clonotype itself: The junction differs from germline at one of its ends, possibly a read error. This sequence joins TRBV7-9 and TRBJ2-7; D possibly corresponds to TRBD1 (5 bases). The germline V gene has CDR1 SEHNR and CDR2 FQNEAQ (reference sequence). This CDR3 region has 15 residues. The CDR3 loop reads CACAPPDRTTYGQYF. The CDR3 DNA sequence: TGTGCCTGCGCCCCCCCCGACAGAACTACCTACGGGCAGTACTTC. Combining the CDR3 with reference TRBV7-9 and TRBJ2-7 gives the whole variable domain DTGVSQNPRHKITKRGQNVTFRCDPISEHNRLYWYRQTLGQGPEFLTYFQNEAQLEKSRLLSDRFSAERPKGSFSTLEIQRTEQGDSAMYLCACAPPDRTTYGQYFGPGTRLTVT.

This clonotype occurred a few times. V is TRBV9 and J is TRBJ2-2; TRBD2 is a possible D gene (7 bases). This CDR3 is 17 amino acids long. Germline V gives CDR1 SGDLS, CDR2 YYNGEE. The ends were cut back, 3 bases at V and 5 bases at J, with 20 bases in the middle. The CDR3 DNA reads as TGTGCCAGCAGCGGACCCAAGGGGGGGGCGCAAACCGGGGAGCTGTTTTTT. Its translation is CASSGPKGGAQTGELFF.

This clonotype was counted only a few times. Here the CDR3 reads CASSLISDEQYF. CDR3 DNA: TGTGCCAGCAGCTTAATTTCTGACGAGCAGTACTTC. The gene calls are TRBV11-2 and TRBJ2-7; D uncertain. The germline CDR1 and CDR2 sequences are SGHAT and FQNNGV. Trimming cost V 2 bases and J 5 bases, with 7 bases left between them. This CDR3 has 12 residues.

This clonotype has a handful of counts. The CDR3 nucleotides are TGTGCCAGCAGCTTTGCCGGGACAGGGGTGGATGAGCAGTTCTTC. It translates to CASSFAGTGVDEQFF. The chain is built from TRBV7-9 and TRBJ2-1; 10 positions agree with TRBD1. CDR1 and CDR2 from the germline V gene are SEHNR and FQNEAQ (reference sequence). Trimming at V came to 3 bases and at J to 8 bases, leaving 7 bases not matched to a gene. The CDR3 runs to 15 residues.

With respect to this clonotype: With a much larger clone just one base away, this may be a read error. The chain couples TRBV28 to TRBJ1-6; 8 bases map to TRBD1. This CDR3 is built from 17 residues. CDR1 and CDR2 from the germline V gene are MDHEN and SYDVKM. Here the CDR3 DNA reads TGTGCCAGCAGCCCCAGGGGGCTGAGCTCCCATAATTCACCCCTCCACTTT. As protein: CASSPRGLSSHNSPLHF.